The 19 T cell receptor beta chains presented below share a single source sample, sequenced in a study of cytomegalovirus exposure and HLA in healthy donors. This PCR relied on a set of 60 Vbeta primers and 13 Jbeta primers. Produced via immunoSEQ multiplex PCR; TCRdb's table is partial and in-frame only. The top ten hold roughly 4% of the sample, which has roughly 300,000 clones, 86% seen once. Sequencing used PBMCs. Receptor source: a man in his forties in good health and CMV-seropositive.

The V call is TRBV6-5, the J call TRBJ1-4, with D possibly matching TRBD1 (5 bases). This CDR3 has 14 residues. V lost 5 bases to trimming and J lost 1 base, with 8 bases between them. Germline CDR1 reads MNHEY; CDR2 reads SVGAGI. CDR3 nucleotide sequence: TGTGCCAGCAGTCCGACAGTAACTAATGAAAAACTGTTTTTT. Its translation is CASSPTVTNEKLFF.

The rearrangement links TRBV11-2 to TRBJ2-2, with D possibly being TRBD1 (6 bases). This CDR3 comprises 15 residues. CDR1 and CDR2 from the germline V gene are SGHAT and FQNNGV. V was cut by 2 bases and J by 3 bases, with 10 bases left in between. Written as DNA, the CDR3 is TGTGCCAGCAGCTTACGGCAGGGGTACACCGGGGAGCTGTTTTTT. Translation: CASSLRQGYTGELFF.

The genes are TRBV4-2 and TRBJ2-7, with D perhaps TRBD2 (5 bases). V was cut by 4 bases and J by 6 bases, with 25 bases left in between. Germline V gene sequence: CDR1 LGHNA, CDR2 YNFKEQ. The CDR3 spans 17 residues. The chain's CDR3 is CASSPPGMPSQLSEQYF. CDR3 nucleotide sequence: TGTGCCAGCAGCCCGCCGGGAATGCCTAGCCAACTAAGCGAGCAGTACTTC.

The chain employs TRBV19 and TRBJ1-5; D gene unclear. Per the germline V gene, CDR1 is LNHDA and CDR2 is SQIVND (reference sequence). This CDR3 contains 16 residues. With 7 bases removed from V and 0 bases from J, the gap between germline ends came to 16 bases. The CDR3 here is CASIAGGLHSNQPQHF. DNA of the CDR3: TGTGCCAGTATTGCTGGTGGACTTCATAGCAATCAGCCCCAGCATTTT. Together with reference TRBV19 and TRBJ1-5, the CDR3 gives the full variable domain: DGGITQSPKYLFRKEGQNVTLSCEQNLNHDAMYWYRQDPGQGLRLIYYSQIVNDFQKGDIAEGYSVSREKKESFPLTVTSAQKNPTAFYLCASIAGGLHSNQPQHFGDGTRLSIL.

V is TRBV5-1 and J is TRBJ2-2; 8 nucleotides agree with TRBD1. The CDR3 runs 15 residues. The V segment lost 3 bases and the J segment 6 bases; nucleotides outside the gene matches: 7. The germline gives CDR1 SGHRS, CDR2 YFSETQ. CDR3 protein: CASSWTGSLAGELFF. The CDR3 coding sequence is TGCGCCAGCAGCTGGACAGGGAGTCTAGCCGGGGAGCTGTTTTTT.

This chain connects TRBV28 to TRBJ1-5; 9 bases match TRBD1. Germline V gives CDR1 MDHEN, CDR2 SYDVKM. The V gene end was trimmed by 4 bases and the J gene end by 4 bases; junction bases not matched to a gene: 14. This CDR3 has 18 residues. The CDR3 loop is CASSSPGTGLGRNQPQHF. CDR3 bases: TGTGCCAGCAGTTCTCCCGGGACAGGGCTTGGTAGGAATCAGCCCCAGCATTTT. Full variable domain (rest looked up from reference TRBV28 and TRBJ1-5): DVKVTQSSRYLVKRTGEKVFLECVQDMDHENMFWYRQDPGLGLRLIYFSYDVKMKEKGDIPEGYSVSREKKERFSLILESASTNQTSMYLCASSSPGTGLGRNQPQHFGDGTRLSIL.

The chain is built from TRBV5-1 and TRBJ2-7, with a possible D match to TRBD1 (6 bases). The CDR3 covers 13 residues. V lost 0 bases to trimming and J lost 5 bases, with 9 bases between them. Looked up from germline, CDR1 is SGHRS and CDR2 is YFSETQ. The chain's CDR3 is CASSLESGDEQYF. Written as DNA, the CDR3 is TGCGCCAGCAGCTTGGAGTCAGGGGACGAGCAGTACTTC. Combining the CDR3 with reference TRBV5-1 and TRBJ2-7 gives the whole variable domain KAGVTQTPRYLIKTRGQQVTLSCSPISGHRSVSWYQQTPGQGLQFLFEYFSETQRNKGNFPGRFSGRQFSNSRSEMNVSTLELGDSALYLCASSLESGDEQYFGPGTRLTVT.

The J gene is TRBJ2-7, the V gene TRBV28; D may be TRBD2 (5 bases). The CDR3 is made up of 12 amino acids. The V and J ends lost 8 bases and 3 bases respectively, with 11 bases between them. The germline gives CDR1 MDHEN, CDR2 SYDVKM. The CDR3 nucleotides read TGTGCCAGCCGGGAAGGACTCTACGAGCAGTACTTC. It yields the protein CASREGLYEQYF.

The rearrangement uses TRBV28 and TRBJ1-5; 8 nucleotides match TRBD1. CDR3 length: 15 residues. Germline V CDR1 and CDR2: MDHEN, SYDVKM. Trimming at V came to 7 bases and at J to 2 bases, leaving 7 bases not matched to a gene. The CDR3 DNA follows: TGTGCCAGCAACGAATCAGGGGGCCGCAATCAGCCCCAGCATTTT. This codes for CASNESGGRNQPQHF. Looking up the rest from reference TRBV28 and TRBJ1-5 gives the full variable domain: DVKVTQSSRYLVKRTGEKVFLECVQDMDHENMFWYRQDPGLGLRLIYFSYDVKMKEKGDIPEGYSVSREKKERFSLILESASTNQTSMYLCASNESGGRNQPQHFGDGTRLSIL.

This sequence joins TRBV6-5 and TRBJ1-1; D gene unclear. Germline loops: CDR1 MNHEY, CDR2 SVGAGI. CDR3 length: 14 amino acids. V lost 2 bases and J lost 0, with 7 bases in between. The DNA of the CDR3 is TGTGCCAGCAGTTACAGGCGGATGAACACTGAAGCTTTCTTT. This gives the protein CASSYRRMNTEAFF.

The CDR3 DNA reads TGTGCCAGCAGCTTAGGGACCAGGGAGAACACTGAAGCTTTCTTT. Translating it yields CASSLGTRENTEAFF. This chain uses TRBV7-2 with TRBJ1-1; tentative D call: TRBD1 (5 bases). The CDR3 is made up of 15 amino acids. Germline loops: CDR1 SGHTA, CDR2 FQGNSA. With 1 base removed from V and 1 base from J, the gap between germline ends came to 10 bases. The complete variable domain, with remaining parts taken from reference TRBV7-2 and TRBJ1-1, reads GAGVSQSPSNKVTEKGKDVELRCDPISGHTALYWYRQSLGQGLEFLIYFQGNSAPDKSGLPSDRFSAERTGGSVSTLTIQRTQQEDSAVYLCASSLGTRENTEAFFGQGTRLTVV.

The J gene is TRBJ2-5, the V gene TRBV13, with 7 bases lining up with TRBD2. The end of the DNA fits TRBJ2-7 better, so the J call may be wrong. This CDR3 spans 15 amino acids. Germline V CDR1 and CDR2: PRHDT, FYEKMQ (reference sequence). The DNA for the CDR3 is TGTGCCAGCAGCCCCCGGGCGGGAGAGAGCTACGAGCAGTACTTC. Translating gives CASSPRAGESYEQYF.

The CDR3 is CASSYSMNTEAFF. The CDR3 bases are TGTGCCAGCAGTTACAGCATGAACACTGAAGCTTTCTTT. This chain links TRBV28 with TRBJ1-1, with D hard to call. The germline V gene encodes CDR1 MDHEN and CDR2 SYDVKM. The CDR3 totals 13 residues. Trimming removed 4 bases at V and 0 bases at J, with 6 bases between.

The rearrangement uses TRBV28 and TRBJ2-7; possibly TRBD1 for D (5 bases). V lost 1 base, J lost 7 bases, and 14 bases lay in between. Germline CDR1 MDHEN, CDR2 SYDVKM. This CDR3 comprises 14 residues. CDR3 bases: TGTGCCAGCAGTTTATACGGCAGGGCTGGGGAGCAGTACTTC. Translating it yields CASSLYGRAGEQYF.

The CDR3 reads CASSLTGVYNEQFF. The CDR3 bases are TGCGCCAGCAGCTTGACGGGAGTCTACAATGAGCAGTTCTTC. The chain is built from TRBV5-1 and TRBJ2-1; D perhaps matches TRBD2 (6 bases). This CDR3 spans 14 amino acids. Trimming shortened V by 1 base and J by 3 bases, and 8 bases separated the two germline ends. Germline V gene sequence: CDR1 SGHRS, CDR2 YFSETQ.

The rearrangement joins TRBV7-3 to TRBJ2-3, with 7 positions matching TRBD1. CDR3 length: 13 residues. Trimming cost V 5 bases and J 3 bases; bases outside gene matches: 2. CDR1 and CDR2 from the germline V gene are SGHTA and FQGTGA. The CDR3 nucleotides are TGTGCCAGCAGCCTACAGGGGACAGATACGCAGTATTTT. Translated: CASSLQGTDTQYF. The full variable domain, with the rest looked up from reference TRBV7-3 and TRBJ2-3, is GAGVSQTPSNKVTEKGKYVELRCDPISGHTALYWYRQSLGQGPEFLIYFQGTGAADDSGLPNDRFFAVRPEGSVSTLKIQRTERGDSAVYLCASSLQGTDTQYFGPGTRLTVL.

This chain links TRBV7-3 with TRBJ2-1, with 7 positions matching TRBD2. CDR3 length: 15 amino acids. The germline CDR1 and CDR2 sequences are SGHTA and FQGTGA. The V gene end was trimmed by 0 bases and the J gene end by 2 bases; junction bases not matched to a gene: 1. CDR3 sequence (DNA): TGTGCCAGCAGCTTAACCGGGACTACCTACAATGAGCAGTTCTTC. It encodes CASSLTGTTYNEQFF.

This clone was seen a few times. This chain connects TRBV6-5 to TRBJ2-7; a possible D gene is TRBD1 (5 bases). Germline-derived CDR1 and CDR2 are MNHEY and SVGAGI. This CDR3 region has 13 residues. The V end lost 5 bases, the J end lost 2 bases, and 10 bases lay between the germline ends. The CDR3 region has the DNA TGTGCCAGCAGTCCTCAGGGAACCTACGAGCAGTACTTC. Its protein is CASSPQGTYEQYF.

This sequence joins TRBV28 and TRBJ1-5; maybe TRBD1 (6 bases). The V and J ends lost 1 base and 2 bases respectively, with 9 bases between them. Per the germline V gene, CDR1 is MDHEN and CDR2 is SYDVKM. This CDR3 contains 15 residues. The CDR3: CASSLSGAGNQPQHF. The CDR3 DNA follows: TGTGCCAGCAGTTTATCAGGGGCGGGCAATCAGCCCCAGCATTTT.